The source of this T cell receptor beta chain is a study of blood T cell repertoires in COVID-19. The participants were between about 18 and 95 years old and came from some 23 US areas. Researchers sorted participants into cohorts using their self-reported clinical history. Two negative PCRs, clearance, or symptom resolution had been documented for recovered Cohort 3 donors. The data were produced by immunoSEQ multiplex PCR, yet TCRdb's version contains in-frame clones alone and is incomplete. The sample holds around 390,000 clones, around nine tenths seen once. V was cut by 2 bases and J by 7 bases, with 10 bases left in between. CDR1 and CDR2 (germline): SGHDT, YYEEEE. This CDR3 comprises 14 residues.

This receptor was taken from a woman between 45 and 60 years old who had recovered from COVID-19. The rearrangement links TRBV5-6 to TRBJ1-6, with D possibly matching TRBD1 (5 bases). Source material: PBMCs or T cells enriched from blood (not recorded which). CDR3 protein: CASSFRGFNSPLHF. The CDR3 DNA is TGTGCCAGCAGCTTTAGGGGTTTCAATTCACCCCTCCACTTT.